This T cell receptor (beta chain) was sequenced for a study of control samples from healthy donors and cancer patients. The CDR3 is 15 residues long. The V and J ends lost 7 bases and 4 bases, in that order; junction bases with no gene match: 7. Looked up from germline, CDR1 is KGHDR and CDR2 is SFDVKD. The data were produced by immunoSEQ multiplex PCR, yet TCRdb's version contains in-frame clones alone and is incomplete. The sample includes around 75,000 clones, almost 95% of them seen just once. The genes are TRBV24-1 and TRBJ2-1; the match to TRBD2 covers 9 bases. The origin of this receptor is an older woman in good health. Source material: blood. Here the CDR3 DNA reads TGTGCCACCAGGAATAGCGGGAGTCCATACAATGAGCAGTTCTTC. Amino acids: CATRNSGSPYNEQFF.